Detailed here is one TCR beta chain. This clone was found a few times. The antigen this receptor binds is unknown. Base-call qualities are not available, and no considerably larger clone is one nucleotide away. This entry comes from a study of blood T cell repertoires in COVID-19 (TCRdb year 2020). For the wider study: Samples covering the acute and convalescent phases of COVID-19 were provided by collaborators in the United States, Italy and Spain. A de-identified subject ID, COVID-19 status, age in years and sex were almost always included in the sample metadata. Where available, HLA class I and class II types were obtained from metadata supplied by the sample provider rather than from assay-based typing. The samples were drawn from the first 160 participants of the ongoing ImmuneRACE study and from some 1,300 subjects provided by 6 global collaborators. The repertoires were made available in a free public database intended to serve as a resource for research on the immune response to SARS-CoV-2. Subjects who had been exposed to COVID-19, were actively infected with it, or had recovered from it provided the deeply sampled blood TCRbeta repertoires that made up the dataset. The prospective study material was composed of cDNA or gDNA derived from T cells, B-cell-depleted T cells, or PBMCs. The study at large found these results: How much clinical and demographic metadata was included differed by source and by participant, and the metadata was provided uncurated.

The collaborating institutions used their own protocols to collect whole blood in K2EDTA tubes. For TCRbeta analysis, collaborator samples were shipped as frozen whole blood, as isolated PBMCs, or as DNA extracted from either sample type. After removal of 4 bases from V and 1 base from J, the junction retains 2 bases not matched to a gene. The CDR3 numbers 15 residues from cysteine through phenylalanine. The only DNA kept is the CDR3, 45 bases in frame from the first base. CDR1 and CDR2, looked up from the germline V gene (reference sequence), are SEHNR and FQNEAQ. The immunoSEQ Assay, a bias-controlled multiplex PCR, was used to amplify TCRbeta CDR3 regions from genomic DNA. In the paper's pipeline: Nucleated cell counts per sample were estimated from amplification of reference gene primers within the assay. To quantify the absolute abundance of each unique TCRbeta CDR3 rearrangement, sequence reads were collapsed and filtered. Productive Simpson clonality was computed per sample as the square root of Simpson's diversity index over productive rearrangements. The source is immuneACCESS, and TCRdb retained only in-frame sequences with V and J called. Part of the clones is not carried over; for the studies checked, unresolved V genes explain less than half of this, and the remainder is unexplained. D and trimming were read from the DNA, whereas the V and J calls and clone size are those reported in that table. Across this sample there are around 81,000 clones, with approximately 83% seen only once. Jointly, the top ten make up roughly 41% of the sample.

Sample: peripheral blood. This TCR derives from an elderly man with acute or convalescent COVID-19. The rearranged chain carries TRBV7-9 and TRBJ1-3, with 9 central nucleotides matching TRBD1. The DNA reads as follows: TGTGCCAGCAGCTCGACAGGGGGGTCTGGAAACACCATATATTTT. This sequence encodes CASSSTGGSGNTIYF.